The subject of this entry is one T cell receptor beta chain. Its target is not known. Sequenced by immunoSEQ multiplex PCR; TCRdb stores in-frame clones only, minus some. The sample consists of 60,000 to 65,000 clones, 98% of them appearing once. The data stem from a study of Tregs in tolerant kidney transplant recipients. Regarding the study as a whole: Changing PCR primers prevented nucleotide comparison between some patients' samples.

V was pared by 2 bases and J by 4 bases, with 11 bases between. Germline values: CDR1 SGHTA, CDR2 FQGTGA. The CDR3 is made up of 14 amino acids. Unstimulated Tregs (CD4+CD25+CD127-) and CD4+CD25- non-Tregs were sorted from PBMCs. An overnight rest at 37°C with about 220 IU/ml IL-2 preceded regulatory T cell sorting from thawed PBMCs. The clonotype originates from a human donor who received a combined kidney and bone marrow transplant. The chain is built from TRBV7-3 and TRBJ1-1; D might be TRBD1 (5 bases). Sample: Tregs from blood, taken before the transplant. CDR3 sequence: CASSLGGFGTEAFF. The DNA of the CDR3 is TGTGCCAGCAGCTTAGGGGGGTTCGGCACTGAAGCTTTCTTT.